A single sample is the source of the 9 T cell receptor beta chains below, sequenced in a study of control samples from healthy donors and cancer patients. Data came from immunoSEQ multiplex PCR; TCRdb stores just in-frame clones and leaves some out. The sample holds about 180,000 clones, nearly 90% seen once. Sequenced: blood. The receptor set was obtained from a woman between 45 and 65 years old in good health.

This chain connects TRBV28 to TRBJ1-5; possibly TRBD1 for D (5 bases). CDR1 is MDHEN and CDR2 is SYDVKM in the germline V gene. The CDR3 sequence is 13 residues long. V dropped 8 bases and J dropped 4 bases, with 12 bases sitting between them. CDR3 sequence reads: CASGGGLNQPQHF. The CDR3 DNA reads as TGTGCCAGCGGGGGGGGTCTAAATCAGCCCCAGCATTTT.

This rearrangement joins TRBV7-3 to TRBJ2-5; 12 nucleotides line up with TRBD1. The J segment lost 4 bases and the V segment lost 3 bases, leaving 3 bases of the junction unmatched. This CDR3 region has 15 residues. Germline V gives CDR1 SGHTA, CDR2 FQGTGA. The CDR3 region is CASSFGDRGLETQYF. The CDR3 DNA is TGTGCCAGCAGCTTTGGGGACAGGGGGCTAGAGACCCAGTACTTC.

The chain combines TRBV4-3 with TRBJ2-1; D is uncertain. The CDR3 is made up of 15 amino acids. The V and J ends lost 0 bases and 4 bases respectively, with 10 bases between them. CDR1 and CDR2 (germline): LGHNA, YSLEER. CDR3 sequence reads: CASSQEVSYYNEQFF. For the CDR3, the DNA is TGCGCCAGCAGCCAAGAGGTCTCGTATTACAATGAGCAGTTCTTC.

The chain carries TRBV24-1 and TRBJ1-5; D unclear. Germline values: CDR1 KGHDR, CDR2 SFDVKD. The V and J ends lost 4 bases and 9 bases respectively, with 9 bases between them. The CDR3 has 12 amino acids. This CDR3 reads CATSDPEGPQHF. The CDR3 region has the DNA TGTGCCACCAGTGACCCCGAGGGGCCCCAGCATTTT.

The chain is built from TRBV24-1 and TRBJ2-7; TRBD2 aligns across 9 bases. V lost 4 bases, J lost 9 bases, and 9 bases stayed unmatched. CDR1 is KGHDR and CDR2 is SFDVKD in the germline V gene. This CDR3 has 14 residues. The CDR3: CATSDTLAGAWQYF. The CDR3 DNA follows: TGTGCCACCAGTGACACATTAGCGGGAGCGTGGCAGTACTTC.

This clone appeared once. This sequence joins TRBV7-9 and TRBJ2-1; 12 positions agree with TRBD2. The CDR3 sequence is 19 residues long. Germline CDR1 and CDR2: SEHNR and FQNEAQ (reference sequence). V dropped 7 bases and J dropped 4; count of bases not matched to a gene: 17. CDR3 in DNA: TGTGCCAGCACCTGGGTTAGGCTAGCGGGAGGGCAGGGTTACAATGAGCAGTTCTTC. The encoded protein is CASTWVRLAGGQGYNEQFF.

The chain couples TRBV4-1 to TRBJ2-3; TRBD1 is a possible D gene (5 bases). The CDR3 is made up of 14 amino acids. The V and J ends lost 1 base and 5 bases respectively, with 10 bases between them. From germline, CDR1 is MGHRA and CDR2 YSYEKL. As DNA, the CDR3 is TGCGCCAGCAGCCAAGGGGGCTTGGGAGATACGCAGTATTTT. Encoded protein: CASSQGGLGDTQYF.

The rearrangement links TRBV11-2 to TRBJ1-5; no firm D call. CDR3 size: 13 residues. With 5 bases removed from V and 4 bases from J, the gap between germline ends came to 9 bases. The germline V gene has CDR1 SGHAT and CDR2 FQNNGV. Here the CDR3 DNA reads TGTGCCAGCAGCCTAAGCCTGAATCAGCCCCAGCATTTT. Protein sequence: CASSLSLNQPQHF. The whole variable domain, filled in from reference TRBV11-2 and TRBJ1-5, reads EAGVAQSPRYKIIEKRQSVAFWCNPISGHATLYWYQQILGQGPKLLIQFQNNGVVDDSQLPKDRFSAERLKGVDSTLKIQPAKLEDSAVYLCASSLSLNQPQHFGDGTRLSIL.

The chain joins TRBV10-3 to TRBJ2-3; TRBD2 matches at 9 bases. Germline V gene lookup returns CDR1 ENHRY and CDR2 SYGVKD. Unmatched junction bases numbered 8, after V lost 5 bases and J lost 8 bases. The CDR3 sequence is 14 residues long. In DNA form, the CDR3 reads TGTGCCATCAGTAGTACTAGCGGGCAAGGTACGCAGTATTTT. The encoded protein is CAISSTSGQGTQYF.